This T cell receptor (beta chain) was documented in a study of beta chain features in type 1 diabetes. Expressed TCRB transcripts got sequenced, as all isolated RNA was reverse transcribed. Sequenced by immunoSEQ multiplex PCR; TCRdb stores in-frame clones only, minus some. Among about 650,000 clones listed, about an eighth were seen once. Notes on this clone: The antigen is not known.

Study-level points and caveats: When VDJ junctions were examined, type 1 diabetes patients showed fewer insertions and more deletions. Shorter TCRB CDR3s, moderately but significantly so, marked every one of the four CD4+ subsets in Type 1 diabetes patients.

V lost 4 bases and J lost 1; bases outside the gene matches: 8. Germline assignment: CDR1 LGHNA and CDR2 YNFKEQ. The CDR3 loop spans 16 amino acids. The chain joins TRBV4-2 to TRBJ2-5; 8 nucleotides agree with TRBD1. The TCR comes from a man younger than 40 with type 1 diabetes. Material for sequencing was naive CD4+ T cells from blood. The CDR3 sequence: CASSPDGQGGQETQYF. The CDR3 coding sequence is TGTGCCAGCAGCCCCGACGGACAGGGAGGCCAAGAGACCCAGTACTTC.